This T cell receptor (beta chain) was sequenced in a study of shared clonotypes between healthy human individuals. The wider study: The composition of the donors was two women and a few men aged 18 to 49. Study observations and caveats: Naive CD4 clonotype sharing across a handful of donors was approximately 5%. An expected dependence of interdonor clonotype sharing on sequencing depth was noted.

CD8 cells classed as naive were CD45RO-negative and positively selected for CCR7, excluding terminally differentiated effector memory CD45RA+ cells. The data were produced by immunoSEQ multiplex PCR, yet TCRdb's version contains in-frame clones alone and is incomplete. Counted here are 660,000 or so clones, approximately 96% occurring once; the ten biggest clones make up approximately 0.12%. The CDR3 length is 13 residues. The germline V gene encodes CDR1 SGHNT and CDR2 YYREEE (reference sequence). Unmatched junction bases numbered 1, after V lost 2 bases and J lost 5 bases. As to this clone: Its antigen is not known.

The sequence derives from a woman aged 30 to 39 in good health. The source material was naive CD8+ T cells sorted from blood. The chain is built from TRBV5-4 and TRBJ2-1; 7 bases are shared with TRBD2. The CDR3 sequence is CASSFGTNNEQFF. The CDR3 bases are TGTGCCAGCAGCTTTGGGACTAACAATGAGCAGTTCTTC.